There are a few counts of the clone carrying this T cell receptor (beta chain). Its antigen is unknown. This entry is derived from a study of T cells after yellow fever vaccination. The wider study: Preparation of the low-cell-number fractions used SMART-Seq v4 Ultra Low Input.

Study-level findings and limits: There was a small share of clonotypes that showed up in both the CD4 and CD8 compartments. Abundant clonotypes from the bulk population could contaminate FACS-sorted repertoires.

From germline, CDR1 is SGHRS and CDR2 YFSETQ. CDR3 length: 14 residues. Trimming shortened V by 5 bases and J by 4 bases, and 15 bases separated the two germline ends. The TCR cDNA carried a universal primer site and UMIs from 5'RACE template switching. TCRdb reprocessed the 5' RACE reads with MiXCR, giving one entry per CDR3 protein. The sample has some 200,000 distinct CDR3 sequences, about 11% seen once. The chain uses TRBV5-1 and TRBJ1-1, with D possibly being TRBD1 (5 bases). This material consisted of CD8+ T cells sorted from PBMCs, taken 15 days after the yellow fever booster vaccination. The clonotype comes from a man younger than 35 who received the YFV17D yellow fever vaccine. The CDR3 loop is CASRIRGAGTEAFF. As DNA, the CDR3 is TGCGCCAGCAGAATAAGGGGTGCCGGCACTGAAGCTTTCTTT.